The 10 T cell receptor beta chains listed next were all sequenced from one sample in a study of radiotherapy plus CTLA-4 blockade in lung cancer. The protocol was immunoSEQ multiplex PCR, while the TCRdb copy is restricted to in-frame clones and leaves out a portion. In the table there are about 90,000 clones, approximately 80% of which are singletons. The source was peripheral blood, collected from a patient treated with radiotherapy plus ipilimumab. The receptor source for this set is a human donor with non-small cell lung cancer that progressed on radiotherapy plus ipilimumab.

V is TRBV6-5 and J is TRBJ2-5, with 11 bases lining up with TRBD2. The germline V gene has CDR1 MNHEY and CDR2 SVGAGI. This CDR3 has 15 amino acids. V was pared by 8 bases and J by 4 bases, with 9 bases of the junction left unmatched. The CDR3 spells CASGFSGRAGETQYF. The CDR3 DNA reads as TGTGCCAGCGGGTTTAGCGGGAGGGCCGGAGAGACCCAGTACTTC.

The CDR3 DNA sequence: TGCGCCAGCAGCCGGGACAGGGGGTATGCGGCTAATGAAAAACTGTTTTTT. It translates to CASSRDRGYAANEKLFF. The chain carries TRBV5-1 and TRBJ1-4; 11 bases map to TRBD1. Germline trimming cut 4 bases from V and 3 bases from J; bases unmatched to any gene: 8. The CDR3 contains 17 residues. Germline CDR1 reads SGHRS; CDR2 reads YFSETQ.

This chain joins TRBV19 and TRBJ2-7; TRBD2 matches at 7 bases. Unmatched junction bases numbered 15, after V lost 3 bases and J lost 7 bases. The CDR3 is 16 residues long. CDR1 is LNHDA and CDR2 is SQIVND in the germline V gene (reference sequence). The CDR3 sequence: CASSIRTGGTPWEQYF. CDR3 coding DNA: TGTGCCAGTAGTATTAGGACGGGGGGAACTCCGTGGGAGCAGTACTTC.

The chain is built from TRBV7-2 and TRBJ2-5; D is uncertain. The CDR3 length is 15 residues. The germline CDR1 and CDR2 sequences are SGHTA and FQGNSA. V lost 2 bases and J lost 9, with 19 bases in between. Written as DNA, the CDR3 is TGTGCCAGCAGCTTACAAATGGACCGCGCAGTAGCCCAGTACTTC. Its translation is CASSLQMDRAVAQYF.

This sequence joins TRBV30 and TRBJ1-1; D gene ambiguous. V gave up 4 bases and J gave up 0 bases, with 18 bases separating them. The CDR3 runs to 16 residues. From germline, CDR1 is GTSNPN and CDR2 SVGIG (reference sequence). The CDR3: CAWNLPLTPMNTEAFF. CDR3 coding DNA: TGTGCCTGGAATCTCCCGTTGACACCTATGAACACTGAAGCTTTCTTT.

This chain joins TRBV6-6 and TRBJ2-7, with a possible D match to TRBD2 (5 bases). V was trimmed by 0 bases and J by 6 bases, leaving 18 bases between them. The CDR3 totals 16 residues. Germline CDR1 is MNHNY and CDR2 is SVGAGI (reference sequence). Here the CDR3 reads CASSYSAGPGVGEQYF. The CDR3 DNA reads TGTGCCAGCAGTTACTCGGCCGGGCCCGGGGTGGGCGAGCAGTACTTC.

This chain links TRBV7-8 with TRBJ2-3; a weak D match, TRBD1 (5 bases). This CDR3 is built from 12 residues. Trimming shortened V by 1 base and J by 8 bases, and 7 bases separated the two germline ends. Germline CDR1 is SGHVS and CDR2 is FQNEAQ. As DNA, the CDR3 is TGTGCCAGCAGCTTAGAACAGGCTACGCAGTATTTT. Its protein product is CASSLEQATQYF. Looking up the rest from reference TRBV7-8 and TRBJ2-3 gives the full variable domain: GAGVSQSPRYKVAKRGQDVALRCDPISGHVSLFWYQQALGQGPEFLTYFQNEAQLDKSGLPSDRFFAERPEGSVSTLKIQRTQQEDSAVYLCASSLEQATQYFGPGTRLTVL.

This chain joins TRBV4-3 and TRBJ2-7, with 9 bases fitting TRBD1. The CDR3 has 15 residues. The junction had 8 bases not matched to a gene; V was cut back by 4 bases and J by 4 bases. From germline, CDR1 is LGHNA and CDR2 YSLEER. The DNA for the CDR3 is TGCGCCAGCAGCCCGTCCGGGACAGGGTTGTACGAGCAGTACTTC. It is translated as CASSPSGTGLYEQYF.

Remarks on this clone: The same CDR3 arises from other DNA sequences in this sample as well. The chain has TRBV7-2 and TRBJ1-6, with 8 bases lining up with TRBD1. The CDR3 runs 14 residues. V shed 9 bases, J shed 5 bases, and the junction held 6 bases outside the gene matches. The V gene's germline CDR1 is SGHTA and CDR2 FQGNSA. The CDR3 loop reads CASSWGQDNSPLHF. CDR3 nucleotide sequence: TGTGCCAGTTCGTGGGGACAGGATAATTCACCCCTCCACTTT.

CDR3 in amino acids: CASSIVGEGIQYF. DNA of the CDR3: TGTGCCAGTAGTATCGTTGGGGAAGGCATTCAGTACTTC. V and J are TRBV19 and TRBJ2-4; unclear D gene. V lost 3 bases, J lost 9 bases, and 12 bases lay in between. Germline V gene lookup returns CDR1 LNHDA and CDR2 SQIVND (reference sequence). The length of the CDR3 is 13 residues.